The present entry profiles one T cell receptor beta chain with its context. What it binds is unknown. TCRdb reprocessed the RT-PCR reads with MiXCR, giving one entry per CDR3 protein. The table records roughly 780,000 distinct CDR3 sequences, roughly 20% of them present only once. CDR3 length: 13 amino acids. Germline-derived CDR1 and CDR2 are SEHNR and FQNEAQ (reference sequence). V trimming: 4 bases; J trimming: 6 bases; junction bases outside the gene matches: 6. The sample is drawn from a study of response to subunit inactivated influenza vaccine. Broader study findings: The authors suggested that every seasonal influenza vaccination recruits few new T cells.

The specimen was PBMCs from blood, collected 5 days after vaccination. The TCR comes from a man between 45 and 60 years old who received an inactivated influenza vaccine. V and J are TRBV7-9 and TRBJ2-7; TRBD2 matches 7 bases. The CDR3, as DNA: TGTGCCAGCAGCTGGGAGGGCCCCTCCGAGCAGTACTTC. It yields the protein CASSWEGPSEQYF.